This T cell receptor (beta chain) was found in a study of blood T cell repertoires in COVID-19 (dated by TCRdb to 2020 to 2022). Study-level background: Samples covering the acute and convalescent phases of COVID-19 were provided by collaborators in the United States, Italy and Spain. The prospective study material was composed of cDNA or gDNA derived from T cells, B-cell-depleted T cells, or PBMCs. Deeply sampled blood TCRbeta repertoires from subjects exposed to, actively infected with, or recovered from COVID-19 were included in the dataset. The repertoires were released in a freely available public database meant as a resource for research on the immune response to SARS-CoV-2. Samples were obtained from the ongoing ImmuneRACE study (first 160 participants) and from 950 to 1,500 subjects provided by 6 global collaborators. Sample metadata almost always included a de-identified subject ID, COVID-19 status, age in years and sex. Where available, HLA class I and class II types were taken from metadata supplied by the sample provider and were not determined by assay-based typing.

Concerning this clone itself: Its target antigen remains unknown. No base quality values were provided; no much bigger clone lies one nucleotide off.

From the cysteine through the phenylalanine, the CDR3 covers 15 amino acids. The DNA shown is the 45-base CDR3, in frame from base 1. Ends trimmed: V by 6 bases, J by 6 bases; bases unmatched to a gene: 9. CDR1 and CDR2 are read off the germline V gene (reference sequence) as LNHDA and SQIVND. Overall study outcomes, separate from this receptor: The quantity of clinical and demographic metadata differed by source and by participant and was supplied without curation.

Participants in the prospective study were aged roughly 18 to 89 years, lived in 20 to 30 United States geographic areas, and enrolled through a virtual design. Cohort assignment in the prospective study relied on participant-reported clinical history from a screening survey and a study questionnaire. Recovered participants in ImmuneRACE Cohort 3 were defined as having two consecutive negative NP/OP PCR tests, clearance from a healthcare professional, or resolution of symptoms. Mobile phlebotomists in the prospective study collected whole blood, serum and a nasopharyngeal or oropharyngeal swab from every participant. Participants in the prospective study had the option to provide additional blood draws and questionnaires over a 2-month period. Prospective study blood samples were shipped either frozen or at room temperature before DNA extraction. The immunoSEQ Assay, a bias-controlled multiplex PCR, was used to amplify TCRbeta CDR3 regions from genomic DNA. On the authors' methods: Nucleated cell counts per sample were estimated from amplification of reference gene primers within the assay. Sequence reads were collapsed and filtered to measure the absolute abundance of every unique TCRbeta CDR3 rearrangement. For each sample, productive Simpson clonality was calculated by taking the square root of Simpson's diversity index across productive rearrangements. TCRdb limited this immuneACCESS table to in-frame rearrangements with V and J called. A share of clones is missing; checked studies link under half to unresolved V genes, and the rest is unexplained. That table is the source of V, J and clone size, and D and trimming were worked out from the DNA. The sample has roughly 190,000 clones on record, 87% of them singletons. Of the sample, more than 2% falls within the top ten clones.

The TCR comes from a woman in her twenties or thirties who had recovered from COVID-19. Recombination connected TRBV19 to TRBJ1-5, and TRBD1 aligns with 9 junction nucleotides. The source material was PBMCs or T cells enriched from blood (not recorded which). The CDR3 reads as follows: CASRRTGGAGQPQHF. The sequenced DNA is TGTGCCAGTAGGCGCACAGGGGGCGCGGGTCAGCCCCAGCATTTT.